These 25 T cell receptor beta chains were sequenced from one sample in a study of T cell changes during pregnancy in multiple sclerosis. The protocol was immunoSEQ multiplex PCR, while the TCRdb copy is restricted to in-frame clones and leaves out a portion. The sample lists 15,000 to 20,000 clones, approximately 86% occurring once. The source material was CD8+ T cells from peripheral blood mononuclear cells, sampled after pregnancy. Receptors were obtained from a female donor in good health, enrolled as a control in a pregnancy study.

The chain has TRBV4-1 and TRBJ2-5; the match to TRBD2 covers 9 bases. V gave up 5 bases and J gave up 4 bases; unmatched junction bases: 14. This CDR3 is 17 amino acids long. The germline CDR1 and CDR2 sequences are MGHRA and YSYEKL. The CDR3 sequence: CASSFRTSEGGGETQYF. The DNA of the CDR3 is TGCGCCAGCAGCTTCCGGACTAGCGAGGGGGGAGGAGAGACCCAGTACTTC.

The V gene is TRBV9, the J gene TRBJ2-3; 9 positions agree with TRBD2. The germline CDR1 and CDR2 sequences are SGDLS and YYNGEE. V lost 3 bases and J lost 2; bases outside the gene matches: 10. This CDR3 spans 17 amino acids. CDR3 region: CASSATLGTSLTDTQYF. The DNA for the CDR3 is TGTGCCAGCAGCGCTACACTCGGGACTAGCCTCACAGATACGCAGTATTTT.

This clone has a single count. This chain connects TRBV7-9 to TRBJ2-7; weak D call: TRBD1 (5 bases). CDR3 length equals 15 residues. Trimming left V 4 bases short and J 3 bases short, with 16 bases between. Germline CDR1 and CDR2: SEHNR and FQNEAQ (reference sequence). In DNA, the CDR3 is TGTGCCAGCAGCTCCTTAGGGGTGAATATCTACGAGCAGTACTTC. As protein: CASSSLGVNIYEQYF.

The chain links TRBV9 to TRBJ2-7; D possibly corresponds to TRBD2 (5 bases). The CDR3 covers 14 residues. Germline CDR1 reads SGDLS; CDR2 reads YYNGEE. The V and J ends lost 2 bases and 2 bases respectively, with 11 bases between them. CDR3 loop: CASSVGESAYEQYF. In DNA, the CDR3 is TGTGCCAGCAGCGTTGGGGAGTCGGCCTACGAGCAGTACTTC. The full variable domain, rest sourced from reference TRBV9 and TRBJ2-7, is DSGVTQTPKHLITATGQRVTLRCSPRSGDLSVYWYQQSLDQGLQFLIQYYNGEERAKGNILERFSAQQFPDLHSELNLSSLELGDSALYFCASSVGESAYEQYFGPGTRLTVT.

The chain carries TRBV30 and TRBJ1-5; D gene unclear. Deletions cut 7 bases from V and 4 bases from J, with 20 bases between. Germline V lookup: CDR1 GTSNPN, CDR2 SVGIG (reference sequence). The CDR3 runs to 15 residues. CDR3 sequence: CAYKTTVGGNQPQHF. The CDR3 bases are TGTGCCTATAAGACGACGGTAGGAGGAAATCAGCCCCAGCATTTT.

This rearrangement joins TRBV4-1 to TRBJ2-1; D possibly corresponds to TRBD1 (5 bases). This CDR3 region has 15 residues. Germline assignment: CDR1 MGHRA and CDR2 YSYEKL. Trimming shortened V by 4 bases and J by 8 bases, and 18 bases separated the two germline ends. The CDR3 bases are TGCGCCAGCAGCCCGAAAAGGGGTTTGATGGATGAGCAGTTCTTC. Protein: CASSPKRGLMDEQFF.

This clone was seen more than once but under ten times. CDR3 in DNA: TGTGCCAGCAGTGAAGAAGTGGGAGGGCGGGATACGCAGTATTTT. It is translated as CASSEEVGGRDTQYF. The rearrangement links TRBV6-1 to TRBJ2-3, with 7 nucleotides matching TRBD2. The germline V gene has CDR1 MNHNS and CDR2 SASEGT. The CDR3 totals 15 residues. Trimming removed 1 base from V and 6 bases from J; junction bases left unmatched: 7.

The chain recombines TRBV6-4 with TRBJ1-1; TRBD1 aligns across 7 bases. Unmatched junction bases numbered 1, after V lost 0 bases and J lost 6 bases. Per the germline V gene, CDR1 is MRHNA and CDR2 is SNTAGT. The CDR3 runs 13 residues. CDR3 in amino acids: CASSDSGGAEAFF. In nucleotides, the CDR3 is TGTGCCAGCAGTGACTCAGGGGGCGCTGAAGCTTTCTTT.

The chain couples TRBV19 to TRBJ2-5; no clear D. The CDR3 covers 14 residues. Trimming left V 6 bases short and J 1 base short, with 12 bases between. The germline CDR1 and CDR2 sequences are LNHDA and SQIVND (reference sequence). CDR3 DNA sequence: TGTGCCAGTAGCCTTTGGGCCGTCCAAGAGACCCAGTACTTC. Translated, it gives CASSLWAVQETQYF.

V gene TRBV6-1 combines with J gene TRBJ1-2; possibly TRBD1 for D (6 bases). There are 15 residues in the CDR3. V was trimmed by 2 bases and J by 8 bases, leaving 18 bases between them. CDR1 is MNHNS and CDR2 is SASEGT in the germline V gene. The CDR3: CASSEINRAPRGYTF. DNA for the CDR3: TGTGCCAGCAGTGAAATAAACAGGGCCCCTAGGGGCTACACCTTC.

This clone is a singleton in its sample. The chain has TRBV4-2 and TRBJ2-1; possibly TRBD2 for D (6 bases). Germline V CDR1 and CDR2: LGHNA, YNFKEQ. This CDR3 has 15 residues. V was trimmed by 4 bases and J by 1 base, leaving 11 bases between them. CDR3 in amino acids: CASSPAGPSYNEQFF. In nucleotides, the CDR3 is TGTGCCAGCAGCCCAGCGGGCCCTTCCTACAATGAGCAGTTCTTC.

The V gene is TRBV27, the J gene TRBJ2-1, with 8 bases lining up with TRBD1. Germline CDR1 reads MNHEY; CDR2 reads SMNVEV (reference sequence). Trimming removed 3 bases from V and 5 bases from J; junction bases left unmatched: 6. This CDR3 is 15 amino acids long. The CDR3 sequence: CASSLSTGVNNEQFF. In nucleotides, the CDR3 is TGTGCCAGCAGTTTGTCGACAGGGGTTAACAATGAGCAGTTCTTC.

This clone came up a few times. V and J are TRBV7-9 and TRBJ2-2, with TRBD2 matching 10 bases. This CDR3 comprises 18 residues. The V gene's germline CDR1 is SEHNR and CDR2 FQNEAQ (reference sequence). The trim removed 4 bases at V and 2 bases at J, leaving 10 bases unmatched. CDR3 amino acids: CASSSGLAAIFNTGELFF. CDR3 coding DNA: TGTGCCAGCAGCTCTGGACTAGCGGCGATCTTTAACACCGGGGAGCTGTTTTTT. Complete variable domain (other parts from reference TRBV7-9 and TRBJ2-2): DTGVSQNPRHKITKRGQNVTFRCDPISEHNRLYWYRQTLGQGPEFLTYFQNEAQLEKSRLLSDRFSAERPKGSFSTLEIQRTEQGDSAMYLCASSSGLAAIFNTGELFFGEGSRLTVL.

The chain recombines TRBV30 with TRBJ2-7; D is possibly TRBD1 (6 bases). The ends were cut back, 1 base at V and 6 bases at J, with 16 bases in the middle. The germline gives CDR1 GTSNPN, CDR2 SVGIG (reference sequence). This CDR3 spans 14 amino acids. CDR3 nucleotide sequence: TGTGCCTGGAGTGACAGGGTTCATAGTCGCGAGCAGTACTTC. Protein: CAWSDRVHSREQYF.

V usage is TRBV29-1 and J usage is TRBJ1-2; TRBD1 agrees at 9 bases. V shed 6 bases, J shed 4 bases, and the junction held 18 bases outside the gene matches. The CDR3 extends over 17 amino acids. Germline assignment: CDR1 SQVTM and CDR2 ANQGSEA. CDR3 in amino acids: CSVQGAVQDVGFYGYTF. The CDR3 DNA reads TGCAGCGTACAGGGGGCGGTCCAAGACGTCGGATTCTATGGCTACACCTTC.

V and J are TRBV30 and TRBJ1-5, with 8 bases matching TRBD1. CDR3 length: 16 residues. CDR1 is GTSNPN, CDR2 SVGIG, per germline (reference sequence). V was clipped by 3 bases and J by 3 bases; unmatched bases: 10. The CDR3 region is CAWSEIGQGDNQPQHF. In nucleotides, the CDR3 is TGTGCCTGGAGCGAAATTGGACAGGGCGACAATCAGCCCCAGCATTTT.

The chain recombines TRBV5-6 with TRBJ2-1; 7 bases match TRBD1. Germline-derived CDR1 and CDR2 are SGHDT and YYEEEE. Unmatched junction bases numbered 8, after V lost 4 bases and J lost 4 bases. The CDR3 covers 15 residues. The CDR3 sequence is CASSEDRNPYNEQFF. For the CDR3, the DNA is TGTGCCAGCAGCGAGGACAGGAATCCTTACAATGAGCAGTTCTTC.

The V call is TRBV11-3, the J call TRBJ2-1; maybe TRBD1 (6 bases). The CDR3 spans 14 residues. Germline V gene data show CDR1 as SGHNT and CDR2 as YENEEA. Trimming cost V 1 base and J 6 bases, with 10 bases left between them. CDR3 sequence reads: CASSLAQGLNEQFF. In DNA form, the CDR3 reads TGTGCCAGCAGCTTAGCTCAGGGGCTCAATGAGCAGTTCTTC.

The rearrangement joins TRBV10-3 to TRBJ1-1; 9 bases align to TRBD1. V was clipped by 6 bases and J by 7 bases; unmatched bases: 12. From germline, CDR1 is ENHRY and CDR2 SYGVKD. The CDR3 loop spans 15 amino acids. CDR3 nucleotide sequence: TGTGCCATCAGCTCCGGGACAGGGTTGGAGATTGAAGCTTTCTTT. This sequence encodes CAISSGTGLEIEAFF.

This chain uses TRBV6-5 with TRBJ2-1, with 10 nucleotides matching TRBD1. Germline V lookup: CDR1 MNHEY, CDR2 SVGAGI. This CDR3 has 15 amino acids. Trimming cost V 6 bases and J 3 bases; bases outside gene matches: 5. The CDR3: CASRLGTGDYNEQFF. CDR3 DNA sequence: TGTGCCAGCAGACTTGGGACAGGGGACTACAATGAGCAGTTCTTC.

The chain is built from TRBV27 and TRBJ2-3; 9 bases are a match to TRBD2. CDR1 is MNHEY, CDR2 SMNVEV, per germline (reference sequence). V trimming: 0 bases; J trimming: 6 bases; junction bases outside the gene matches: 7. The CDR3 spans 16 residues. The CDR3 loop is CASSLSGGRERDTQYF. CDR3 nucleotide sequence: TGTGCCAGCAGTTTATCCGGCGGGAGGGAAAGGGATACGCAGTATTTT.

The CDR3: CASSESGGDTEAFF. CDR3 sequence (DNA): TGCGCCAGCAGTGAGTCAGGGGGGGACACTGAAGCTTTCTTT. The gene calls are TRBV10-2 and TRBJ1-1; D might be TRBD1 (6 bases). CDR3 length: 14 residues. Trimming removed 0 bases at V and 3 bases at J, with 8 bases between. Germline loops: CDR1 WSHSY, CDR2 SAAADI.

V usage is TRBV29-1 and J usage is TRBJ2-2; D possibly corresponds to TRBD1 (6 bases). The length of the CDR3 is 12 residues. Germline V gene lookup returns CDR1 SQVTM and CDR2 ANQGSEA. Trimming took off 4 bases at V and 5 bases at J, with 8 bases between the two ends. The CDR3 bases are TGCAGCGTTGGGCAGGGGACCGGGGAGCTGTTTTTT. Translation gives CSVGQGTGELFF.

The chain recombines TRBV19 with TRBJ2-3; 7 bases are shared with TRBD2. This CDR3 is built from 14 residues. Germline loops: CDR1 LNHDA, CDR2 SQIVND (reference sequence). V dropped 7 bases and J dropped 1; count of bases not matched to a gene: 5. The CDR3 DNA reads TGTGCCAGTATTGAGGCGGGGGGCACAGATACGCAGTATTTT. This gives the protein CASIEAGGTDTQYF.

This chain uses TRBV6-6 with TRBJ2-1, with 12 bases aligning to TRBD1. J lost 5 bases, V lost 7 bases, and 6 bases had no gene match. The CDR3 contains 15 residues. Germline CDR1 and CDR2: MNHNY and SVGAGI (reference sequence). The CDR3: CASTTGTGGNNEQFF. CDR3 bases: TGTGCCAGCACCACGGGGACAGGGGGCAACAATGAGCAGTTCTTC.